This T cell receptor beta chain was obtained from a study of cytomegalovirus exposure and HLA in healthy donors. Deletions cut 5 bases from V and 1 base from J, with 11 bases between. Germline V gene sequence: CDR1 SGHTA, CDR2 FQGTGA. The CDR3 is made up of 14 amino acids. Study conclusions and caveats: Later analysis found that TCR beta chains associated with HLA were more clonally expanded than other, equally common chains. Sequencing probably produced one cluster of sequence variants that were highly shared. A later analysis linked a missense DCLRE1C variant to TCR beta V- and J-gene trimming. Cytomegalovirus-associated status was assigned to 150 or so TCR beta chains.

Primers included in the PCR were 60 Vbeta and 13 Jbeta primers. Sequencing used immunoSEQ multiplex PCR; TCRdb keeps in-frame clones, though not all of them. The repertoire holds 220,000 or so clones, with about 77% as singletons. Remarks on this clone: As yet, its antigen is unknown.

This TCR was sampled from a woman aged 30 to 39 in good health and CMV-seronegative. What was sequenced was PBMCs. This chain uses TRBV7-3 with TRBJ1-1; the D gene is possibly TRBD1 (6 bases). This chain's CDR3 is CASSRGQSNTEAFF. CDR3 nucleotide sequence: TGTGCCAGCAGCCGTGGACAGTCGAACACTGAAGCTTTCTTT. Drawing the rest from reference TRBV7-3 and TRBJ1-1, the complete variable domain is GAGVSQTPSNKVTEKGKYVELRCDPISGHTALYWYRQSLGQGPEFLIYFQGTGAADDSGLPNDRFFAVRPEGSVSTLKIQRTERGDSAVYLCASSRGQSNTEAFFGQGTRLTVV.